Presented here are 17 T cell receptor beta chains from one specimen sequenced in a study of T cell repertoires in cytomegalovirus infection. TCRdb recomputed calls from the reads with MiXCR, one row per CDR3 protein. The profile covers 400,000 or so distinct CDR3 sequences, with approximately 32% appearing a single time and around 13% taken by the ten largest. The specimen sequenced was PBMCs. The receptors derive from a human donor in good health (CMV status not recorded). Some clones in this sample may be carry-over from other donors' samples.

The chain is built from TRBV29-1 and TRBJ2-3; 10 nucleotides match TRBD1. The length of the CDR3 is 14 residues. V was clipped by 6 bases and J by 3 bases; unmatched bases: 6. Germline CDR1 is SQVTM and CDR2 is ANQGSEA. The CDR3, as DNA: TGCAGCGTCGGCCGGGACAGGGGAACAGATACGCAGTATTTT. It yields the protein CSVGRDRGTDTQYF.

This clonotype was observed many times. The chain has TRBV7-6 and TRBJ2-3; 12 bases agree with TRBD2. CDR1 and CDR2 from the germline V gene are SGHVS and FNYEAQ. Trimming took 3 bases from V and 6 from J; bases not matched to a gene: 7. The CDR3 length is 16 residues. CDR3: CASSFASGGAWDTQYF. In nucleotides, the CDR3 is TGTGCCAGCAGCTTTGCTAGCGGGGGGGCCTGGGATACGCAGTATTTT.

J is TRBJ1-2 and V is TRBV15; 9 bases map to TRBD1. CDR3 length: 14 amino acids. Trimming removed 4 bases from V and 6 bases from J; junction bases left unmatched: 6. CDR1 and CDR2 (germline): LNHNV, YYDKDF (reference sequence). Written as DNA, the CDR3 is TGTGCCACCAGCACCACAGGGGGCGAGAATGGCTACACCTTC. Translating it yields CATSTTGGENGYTF.

The chain employs TRBV6-5 and TRBJ1-1; 8 bases agree with TRBD1. Germline V lookup: CDR1 MNHEY, CDR2 SVGAGI. V gave up 7 bases and J gave up 3 bases; unmatched junction bases: 7. This CDR3 comprises 14 residues. The CDR3 loop reads CASNHRGVYTEAFF. The CDR3 nucleotides are TGTGCCAGCAACCACAGGGGGGTGTACACTGAAGCTTTCTTT.

CDR3 sequence: CASSQDRPGGSYEQYF. The CDR3, as DNA: TGCGCCAGCAGCCAAGACCGGCCAGGGGGTTCCTACGAGCAGTACTTC. The genes are TRBV4-3 and TRBJ2-7; 7 bases align to TRBD1. The CDR3 loop spans 16 amino acids. V shed 0 bases and J 1 base; nucleotides not matched to a gene: 6. Germline CDR1 reads LGHNA; CDR2 reads YSLEER.

J is TRBJ1-5 and V is TRBV6-5; D is unresolved. Germline V gene lookup returns CDR1 MNHEY and CDR2 SVGAGI. The CDR3 extends over 13 amino acids. V dropped 6 bases and J dropped 4 bases, with 10 bases sitting between them. In DNA, the CDR3 is TGTGCCAGCAGGGGTGTGGGGAATCAGCCCCAGCATTTT. The encoded protein is CASRGVGNQPQHF.

This clonotype has at least ten counts. This rearrangement joins TRBV6-1 to TRBJ1-2; a weak D match, TRBD1 (5 bases). There are 15 residues in the CDR3. V was shortened by 5 bases and J by 8 bases, with 21 bases between the two germline ends. Germline V CDR1 and CDR2: MNHNS, SASEGT. CDR3 amino acids: CASSRLGPAGGGYTF. The CDR3 coding sequence is TGTGCCAGCAGTCGGCTGGGACCTGCGGGGGGAGGCTACACCTTC.

The chain joins TRBV15 to TRBJ1-2; D remains unclear. Trimming took off 0 bases at V and 3 bases at J, with 2 bases between the two ends. There are 12 residues in the CDR3. The germline V gene encodes CDR1 LNHNV and CDR2 YYDKDF (reference sequence). CDR3 sequence reads: CATSRDDYGYTF. CDR3 DNA sequence: TGTGCCACCAGCAGAGATGACTATGGCTACACCTTC. The full variable domain, completed using reference TRBV15 and TRBJ1-2, is DAMVIQNPRYQVTQFGKPVTLSCSQTLNHNVMYWYQQKSSQAPKLLFHYYDKDFNNEADTPDNFQSRRPNTSFCFLDIRSPGLGDTAMYLCATSRDDYGYTFGSGTRLTVV.

This clonotype has just a few counts. The chain carries TRBV2 and TRBJ1-2; no definite D call. Trimming took 6 bases from V and 6 from J, leaving 11 bases between them. This CDR3 comprises 12 residues. Germline CDR1 is SNHLY and CDR2 is FYNNEI. CDR3 residues: CASRVFQDGYTF. CDR3 DNA sequence: TGTGCCAGCAGAGTATTTCAGGATGGCTACACCTTC.

J is TRBJ1-1 and V is TRBV7-6; D remains unclear. Germline V lookup: CDR1 SGHVS, CDR2 FNYEAQ. Deletions cut 1 base from V and 2 bases from J, with 14 bases between. This CDR3 has 16 residues. The CDR3 region is CASSLGGRLGNTEAFF. In nucleotides, the CDR3 is TGTGCCAGCAGCTTAGGCGGCCGGCTGGGAAACACTGAAGCTTTCTTT.

J is TRBJ1-2 and V is TRBV28, with D tentatively TRBD1 (6 bases). With 6 bases removed from V and 1 base from J, the gap between germline ends came to 9 bases. The CDR3 extends over 13 amino acids. Germline lookup yields CDR1 MDHEN and CDR2 SYDVKM. CDR3 in DNA: TGTGCCAGCAGCCCGGGACATAACTATGGCTACACCTTC. Translating gives CASSPGHNYGYTF.

Points on this clonotype: This CDR3 is missing its conserved last phenylalanine or tryptophan, likely due to a read error. Because the CDR3's place on the DNA is in doubt, the DNA is left out and the CDR3 is given as listed by TCRdb. The CDR3 spells CASSFDRGTETFL. V gene TRBV7-8 combines with J gene TRBJ1-1; TRBD1 is the table's D call, not checked against the DNA. Germline lookup yields CDR1 SGHVS and CDR2 FQNEAQ. The CDR3 extends over 13 residues, inclusive of both ends.

This clonotype turned up a few times. The chain couples TRBV6-1 to TRBJ2-3; TRBD2 agrees at 9 bases. Germline V CDR1 and CDR2: MNHNS, SASEGT. The CDR3 consists of 18 residues. After removal of 1 base from V and 0 bases from J, the junction contained 8 bases not matched to a gene. The CDR3 reads CASSEVVSGGHSTDTQYF. CDR3 nucleotides: TGTGCCAGCAGTGAAGTGGTGAGCGGGGGGCATAGCACAGATACGCAGTATTTT.

This clonotype was detected a few times. The CDR3 protein is CASIPGAKTDTQYF. CDR3 coding DNA: TGTGCCAGCATTCCAGGGGCGAAAACAGATACGCAGTATTTT. The chain employs TRBV6-5 and TRBJ2-3; the D gene is possibly TRBD1 (6 bases). CDR3 length: 14 residues. Germline loops: CDR1 MNHEY, CDR2 SVGAGI. V lost 7 bases to trimming and J lost 3 bases, with 14 bases between them.

The chain has TRBV6-1 and TRBJ1-1; D is perhaps TRBD1 (6 bases). The CDR3 extends over 13 amino acids. Germline V gene lookup returns CDR1 MNHNS and CDR2 SASEGT. V was trimmed by 10 bases and J by 4 bases, leaving 16 bases between them. As DNA, the CDR3 is TGTGCCACTAAAAAGGGGGGGGTCACTGAAGCTTTCTTT. Protein product: CATKKGGVTEAFF.

This clonotype was detected a few times. The V call is TRBV7-9, the J call TRBJ2-1, with D unresolved. CDR1 is SEHNR, CDR2 FQNEAQ, per germline (reference sequence). Deletions cut 1 base from V and 8 bases from J, with 9 bases between. The CDR3 covers 13 residues. The CDR3: CASSLVKEHEQFF. As DNA, the CDR3 is TGTGCCAGCAGCTTAGTGAAGGAACATGAGCAGTTCTTC.

This clonotype was counted only a few times. The CDR3 sequence: CSATPTRGAGNQPQHF. As DNA, the CDR3 is TGCAGTGCTACCCCCACGCGGGGCGCTGGCAATCAGCCCCAGCATTTT. The chain is built from TRBV20-1 and TRBJ1-5; D is possibly TRBD1 (5 bases). Per germline, CDR1 DFQATT and CDR2 SNEGSKA (reference sequence). Trimming cost V 4 bases and J 2 bases, with 18 bases left between them. The CDR3 runs 16 residues.